The T cell receptor (beta chain) described here comes from a study of PD-L1 blockade in urothelial cancer. TCRdb keeps only in-frame clones here, not all; method: immunoSEQ multiplex PCR. There are tens of thousands of clones in the sample; roughly 77% occur only once, and more than 3.5% lies in the top ten. This clone has just a few counts. This TCR was recovered from a man aged 65 to 85 with urothelial cancer. The specimen was PBMCs, collected around atezolizumab (anti-PD-L1) treatment.

DNA of the CDR3: TGTGCCAGCAGCTTAACGAACACCGGGGAGCTGTTTTTT. Translated, it gives CASSLTNTGELFF. The V gene is TRBV2, the J gene TRBJ2-2; D is undetermined. There are 13 residues in the CDR3. The germline CDR1 and CDR2 sequences are SNHLY and FYNNEI. V lost 6 bases and J lost 0, with 5 bases in between.